Below, 20 T cell receptor beta chains from the same sample are listed, as sequenced in a study of blood T cell repertoires in COVID-19. Assay used: immunoSEQ multiplex PCR; TCRdb lists only in-frame clones, some missing. The sample includes roughly 14,000 clones, around three quarters of them seen just once. The sample comprised peripheral blood. Receptor source: an older man with acute or convalescent COVID-19.

This chain uses TRBV10-3 with TRBJ1-2; 9 bases map to TRBD1. V shed 4 bases and J 8 bases; nucleotides not matched to a gene: 5. Germline lookup yields CDR1 ENHRY and CDR2 SYGVKD. This CDR3 is 13 amino acids long. CDR3 protein: CAISGTGEEGYTF. CDR3 DNA: TGTGCCATCAGTGGGACAGGGGAGGAAGGCTACACCTTC.

The J gene is TRBJ2-3, the V gene TRBV6-6; the D gene is possibly TRBD2 (5 bases). The germline gives CDR1 MNHNY, CDR2 SVGAGI (reference sequence). V gave up 1 base and J gave up 3 bases, with 11 bases separating them. The CDR3 is 15 amino acids. Here the CDR3 reads CASSYFGEPTDTQYF. CDR3 sequence (DNA): TGTGCCAGCAGTTACTTTGGGGAGCCTACAGATACGCAGTATTTT.

This clone was detected a few times. The chain is built from TRBV6-5 and TRBJ2-1; unclear D gene. The CDR3 has 13 amino acids. Germline V gene data show CDR1 as MNHEY and CDR2 as SVGAGI. The germline V and J ends were trimmed by 0 bases and 6 bases, with 6 bases remaining between them. The CDR3 reads CASSYSSINEQFF. The CDR3 bases are TGTGCCAGCAGTTACTCGAGTATCAATGAGCAGTTCTTC.

The chain recombines TRBV28 with TRBJ1-3; D perhaps matches TRBD1 (6 bases). Germline values: CDR1 MDHEN, CDR2 SYDVKM. There are 15 residues in the CDR3. With 2 bases removed from V and 2 bases from J, the gap between germline ends came to 10 bases. The DNA of the CDR3 is TGTGCCAGCAGTTTACAGGGGAGGGCTGGAAACACCATATATTTT. This sequence encodes CASSLQGRAGNTIYF. The full variable domain, its missing parts supplied by reference TRBV28 and TRBJ1-3, is DVKVTQSSRYLVKRTGEKVFLECVQDMDHENMFWYRQDPGLGLRLIYFSYDVKMKEKGDIPEGYSVSREKKERFSLILESASTNQTSMYLCASSLQGRAGNTIYFGEGSWLTVV.

The chain employs TRBV27 and TRBJ1-1; D is undetermined. In germline, CDR1 is MNHEY, CDR2 SMNVEV (reference sequence). Trimming took 4 bases from V and 11 from J, leaving 14 bases between them. CDR3 length: 12 amino acids. CDR3 region: CASSSLSGLAFF. CDR3 bases: TGTGCCAGCAGTTCCCTTTCCGGGTTGGCTTTCTTT.

The chain recombines TRBV6-5 with TRBJ1-5; D gene uncertain. Trimming stripped 4 bases from V and 5 bases from J, with 6 bases between. Germline V CDR1 and CDR2: MNHEY, SVGAGI. The length of the CDR3 is 12 residues. This CDR3 is CASSFRDQPQHF. The CDR3 nucleotides read TGTGCCAGCAGTTTCCGTGATCAGCCCCAGCATTTT.

The J gene is TRBJ1-4, the V gene TRBV11-2; no clear D gene. The CDR3 loop spans 14 amino acids. Trimming pared 5 bases from V and 0 bases from J, leaving 7 bases between. The germline gives CDR1 SGHAT, CDR2 FQNNGV. Here the CDR3 reads CASSLFATNEKLFF. In nucleotides, the CDR3 is TGTGCCAGCAGCCTGTTCGCAACTAATGAAAAACTGTTTTTT.

This chain connects TRBV19 to TRBJ2-5, with 9 positions matching TRBD1. Germline CDR1 LNHDA, CDR2 SQIVND (reference sequence). With 1 base clipped from V and 4 bases from J, the junction kept 7 bases outside the gene matches. The CDR3 totals 16 residues. The CDR3 DNA is TGTGCCAGTAGTATAGGTTTAGGGACAGGGCTAGAGACCCAGTACTTC. Amino acids: CASSIGLGTGLETQYF.

The chain links TRBV7-6 to TRBJ2-7; 11 bases agree with TRBD2. With 1 base clipped from V and 3 bases from J, the junction kept 8 bases outside the gene matches. The CDR3 has 17 residues. Germline V CDR1 and CDR2: SGHVS, FNYEAQ. CDR3 nucleotides: TGTGCCAGCAGCTTAGTAGCTCTCGGACTAGCGGGCTACGAGCAGTACTTC. This gives the protein CASSLVALGLAGYEQYF.

The genes are TRBV7-8 and TRBJ2-3, with D maybe TRBD2 (5 bases). The germline V and J ends were trimmed by 1 base and 1 base, with 6 bases remaining between them. There are 14 residues in the CDR3. Germline assignment: CDR1 SGHVS and CDR2 FQNEAQ. The CDR3 spells CASSLEAGTDTQYF. CDR3 nucleotide sequence: TGTGCCAGCAGCTTAGAAGCGGGCACAGATACGCAGTATTTT.

This clone was seen more than once but under ten times. The chain links TRBV7-2 to TRBJ2-2; the match to TRBD1 covers 10 bases. The V segment lost 5 bases and the J segment 5 bases; nucleotides outside the gene matches: 8. The germline V gene encodes CDR1 SGHTA and CDR2 FQGNSA. The length of the CDR3 is 16 residues. CDR3 sequence: CASSGRQGARTGELFF. CDR3 DNA: TGTGCCAGCAGCGGCCGACAGGGGGCACGAACCGGGGAGCTGTTTTTT. The full variable domain, its missing parts supplied by reference TRBV7-2 and TRBJ2-2, is GAGVSQSPSNKVTEKGKDVELRCDPISGHTALYWYRQSLGQGLEFLIYFQGNSAPDKSGLPSDRFSAERTGGSVSTLTIQRTQQEDSAVYLCASSGRQGARTGELFFGEGSRLTVL.

The chain employs TRBV9 and TRBJ1-1; D is possibly TRBD1 (6 bases). The CDR3 has 15 residues. V gave up 0 bases and J gave up 6 bases, with 15 bases separating them. The V gene's germline CDR1 is SGDLS and CDR2 YYNGEE. CDR3 DNA sequence: TGTGCCAGCAGCGTAGGGGGGCAGGGGAGCGCTGAAGCTTTCTTT. This codes for CASSVGGQGSAEAFF.

J is TRBJ2-1 and V is TRBV6-2 or TRBV6-3; 12 positions match TRBD2. The CDR3 sequence is 18 residues long. The germline V gene has CDR1 MNHEY and CDR2 SVGEGT. The V segment lost 0 bases and the J segment 7 bases; nucleotides outside the gene matches: 10. CDR3: CASSYSGIGLAGRNEQFF. CDR3 nucleotides: TGTGCCAGCAGTTACTCAGGGATCGGACTAGCGGGAAGGAATGAGCAGTTCTTC.

CDR3 residues: CASSRTGGGYEQYF. The CDR3 bases are TGTGCCAGCAGCCGGACAGGGGGCGGTTACGAGCAGTACTTC. The chain is built from TRBV6-2 or TRBV6-3 and TRBJ2-7; TRBD1 agrees at 11 bases. Trimming cost V 6 bases and J 4 bases; bases outside gene matches: 5. The CDR3 has 14 amino acids. CDR1 and CDR2 from the germline V gene are MNHEY and SVGEGT.

This sequence joins TRBV5-1 and TRBJ2-3; 9 nucleotides match TRBD2. The CDR3 extends over 17 amino acids. Germline lookup yields CDR1 SGHRS and CDR2 YFSETQ. Losses at the gene ends were 3 bases for V and 3 bases for J; bases not matched to a gene: 11. The CDR3 protein is CASSSGDSGSGTDTQYF. In DNA, the CDR3 is TGCGCCAGCAGCTCTGGAGATAGCGGGAGCGGAACAGATACGCAGTATTTT.

This clone was seen a handful of times. This rearrangement joins TRBV12-5 to TRBJ1-5; 7 bases agree with TRBD1. Germline CDR1 LGHNT, CDR2 FRNRAP. The V gene end was trimmed by 1 base and the J gene end by 5 bases; junction bases not matched to a gene: 5. The CDR3 totals 15 residues. DNA for the CDR3: TGTGCTAGTGGTTTGGGCGGGACAGCTTATCAGCCCCAGCATTTT. Residues: CASGLGGTAYQPQHF.

The chain is built from TRBV7-2 and TRBJ1-2, with 9 bases lining up with TRBD1. CDR1 and CDR2 (germline): SGHTA, FQGNSA. With 6 bases clipped from V and 2 bases from J, the junction kept 4 bases outside the gene matches. The CDR3 is 14 amino acids. CDR3 region: CASRSGTGNYGYTF. The CDR3 DNA reads as TGTGCCAGCAGGTCCGGGACAGGGAACTATGGCTACACCTTC. The full variable domain, its missing parts supplied by reference TRBV7-2 and TRBJ1-2, is GAGVSQSPSNKVTEKGKDVELRCDPISGHTALYWYRQSLGQGLEFLIYFQGNSAPDKSGLPSDRFSAERTGGSVSTLTIQRTQQEDSAVYLCASRSGTGNYGYTFGSGTRLTVV.

This clone was recorded a few times. The chain joins TRBV20-1 to TRBJ2-2; the match to TRBD1 covers 9 bases. CDR3 length: 15 amino acids. CDR1 and CDR2 from the germline V gene are DFQATT and SNEGSKA (reference sequence). The trim removed 3 bases at V and 5 bases at J, leaving 7 bases unmatched. The CDR3 is CSASFRDRDTGELFF. In DNA, the CDR3 is TGCAGTGCTAGTTTCCGGGACAGGGATACCGGGGAGCTGTTTTTT.

This clone was found once. This chain joins TRBV4-3 and TRBJ1-6; maybe TRBD1 (6 bases). The V end lost 6 bases, the J end lost 5 bases, and 14 bases lay between the germline ends. This CDR3 region has 15 residues. Germline V CDR1 and CDR2: LGHNA, YSLEER. The CDR3 reads CASSGGDTNNSPLHF. For the CDR3, the DNA is TGCGCCAGCAGTGGTGGGGACACCAATAATTCACCCCTCCACTTT.

On this clone: The identical CDR3 is also encoded by other nucleotide sequences in the sample. CDR3: CATGLSGYNEQFF. Written as DNA, the CDR3 is TGTGCCACCGGGTTATCGGGTTACAATGAGCAGTTCTTC. V gene TRBV24-1 combines with J gene TRBJ2-1, with no clear D. This CDR3 contains 13 residues. CDR1 KGHDR and CDR2 SFDVKD come from the germline V gene. Trimming shortened V by 9 bases and J by 4 bases, and 12 bases separated the two germline ends.